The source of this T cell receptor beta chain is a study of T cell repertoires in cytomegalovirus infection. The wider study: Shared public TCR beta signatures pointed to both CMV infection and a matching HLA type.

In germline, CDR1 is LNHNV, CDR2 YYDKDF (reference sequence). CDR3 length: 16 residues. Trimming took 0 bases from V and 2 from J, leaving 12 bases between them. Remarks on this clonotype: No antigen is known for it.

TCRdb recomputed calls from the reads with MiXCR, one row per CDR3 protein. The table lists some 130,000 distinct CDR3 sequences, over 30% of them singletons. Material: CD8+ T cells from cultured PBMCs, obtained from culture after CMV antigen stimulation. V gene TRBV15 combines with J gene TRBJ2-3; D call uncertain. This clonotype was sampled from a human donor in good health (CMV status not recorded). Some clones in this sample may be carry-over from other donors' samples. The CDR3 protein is CATSRELGIATDTQYF. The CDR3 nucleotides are TGTGCCACCAGCAGAGAATTAGGCATAGCCACAGATACGCAGTATTTT.